This T cell receptor (beta chain) emerged from a study of T cells in Graves' hyperthyroidism and ophthalmopathy. RNA transcripts served as the template for amplifying TCR beta CDR3 regions. HTBI primers drove first-round RT-PCR of the TCR CDR3. Using its own MiXCR run on the multiplex PCR reads, TCRdb lists one record per CDR3 protein. Among about 480,000 distinct CDR3 sequences listed, around 15% were seen once. Source material for PBMCs was 10 ml fresh peripheral blood. Study-level results: Ophthalmopathy got predicted by the model a median approximately 6.3 months before its onset. Peripheral blood also featured most of the thyroid clonotypes expanded above 0.001.

This clonotype was picked up many times. Its antigen is not identified. The junction had 1 base not matched to a gene; V was cut back by 5 bases and J by 1 base. The CDR3 loop spans 12 amino acids. Germline CDR1 is DFQATT and CDR2 is SNEGSKA (reference sequence). The gene calls are TRBV20-1 and TRBJ2-5, with 7 bases lining up with TRBD2. The specimen was blood. The TCR sequence derives from a woman between 18 and 29 years old with Graves' hyperthyroidism. The CDR3 region is CSAGGVQETQYF. CDR3 DNA: TGCAGTGCTGGGGGGGTCCAAGAGACCCAGTACTTC.